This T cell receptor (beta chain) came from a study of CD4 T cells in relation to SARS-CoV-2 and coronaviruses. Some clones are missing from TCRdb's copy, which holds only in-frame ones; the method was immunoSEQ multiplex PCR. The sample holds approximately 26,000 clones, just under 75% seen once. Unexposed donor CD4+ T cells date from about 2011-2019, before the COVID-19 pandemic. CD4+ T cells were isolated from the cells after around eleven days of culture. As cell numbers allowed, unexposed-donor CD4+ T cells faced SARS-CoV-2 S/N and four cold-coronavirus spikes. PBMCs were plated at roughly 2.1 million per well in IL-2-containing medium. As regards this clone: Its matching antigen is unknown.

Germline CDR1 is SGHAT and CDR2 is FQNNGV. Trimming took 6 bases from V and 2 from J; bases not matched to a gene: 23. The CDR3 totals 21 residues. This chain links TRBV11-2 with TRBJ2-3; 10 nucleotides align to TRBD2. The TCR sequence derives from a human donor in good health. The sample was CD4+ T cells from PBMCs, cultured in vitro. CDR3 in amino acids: CASSSLPGLARSVIPTDTQYF. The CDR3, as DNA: TGTGCCAGCAGTTCATTACCGGGACTAGCGAGATCTGTTATACCCACAGATACGCAGTATTTT.